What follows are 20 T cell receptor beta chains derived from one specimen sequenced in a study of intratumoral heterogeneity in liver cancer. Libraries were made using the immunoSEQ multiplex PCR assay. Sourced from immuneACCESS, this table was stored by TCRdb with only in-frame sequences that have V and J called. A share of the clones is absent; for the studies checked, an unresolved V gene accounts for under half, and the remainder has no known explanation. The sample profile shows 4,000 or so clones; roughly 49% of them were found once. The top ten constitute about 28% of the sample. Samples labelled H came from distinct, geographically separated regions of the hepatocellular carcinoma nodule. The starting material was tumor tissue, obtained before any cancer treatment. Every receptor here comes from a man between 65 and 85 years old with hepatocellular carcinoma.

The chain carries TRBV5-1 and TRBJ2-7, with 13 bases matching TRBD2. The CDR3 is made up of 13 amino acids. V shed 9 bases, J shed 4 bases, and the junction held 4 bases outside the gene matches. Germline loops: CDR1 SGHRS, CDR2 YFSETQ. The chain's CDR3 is CAIGLAGEYEQYV. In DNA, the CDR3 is TGCGCCATAGGACTAGCGGGGGAATACGAGCAGTACGTC.

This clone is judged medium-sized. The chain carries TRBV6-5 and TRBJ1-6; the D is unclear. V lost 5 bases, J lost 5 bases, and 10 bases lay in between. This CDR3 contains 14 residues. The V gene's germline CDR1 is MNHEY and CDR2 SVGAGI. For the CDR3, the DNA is TGTGCCAGCAGTCGCGGACTAGATAATTCACCCCTCCACTTT. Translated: CASSRGLDNSPLHF.

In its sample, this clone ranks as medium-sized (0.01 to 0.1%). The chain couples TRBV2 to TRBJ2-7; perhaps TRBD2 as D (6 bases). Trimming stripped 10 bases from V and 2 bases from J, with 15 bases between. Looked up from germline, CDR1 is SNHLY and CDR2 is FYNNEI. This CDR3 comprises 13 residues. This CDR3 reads CATDGGLAYEQYV. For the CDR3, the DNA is TGTGCCACGGATGGGGGACTCGCCTACGAGCAGTACGTC.

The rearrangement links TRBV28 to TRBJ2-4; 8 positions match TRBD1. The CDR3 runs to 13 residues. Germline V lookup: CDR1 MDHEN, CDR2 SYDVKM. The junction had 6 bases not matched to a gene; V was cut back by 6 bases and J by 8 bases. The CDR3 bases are TGTGCCAGCAGCTACAGGGGGATAGACATTCAGTACTTC. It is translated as CASSYRGIDIQYF.

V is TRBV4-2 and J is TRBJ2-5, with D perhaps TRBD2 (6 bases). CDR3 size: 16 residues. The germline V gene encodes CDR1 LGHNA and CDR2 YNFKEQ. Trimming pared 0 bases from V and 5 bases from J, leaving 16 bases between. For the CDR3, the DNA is TGTGCCAGCAGCCAAGACCCGGGGGTCGATTGGGAGACCCAGTACTTC. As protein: CASSQDPGVDWETQYF.

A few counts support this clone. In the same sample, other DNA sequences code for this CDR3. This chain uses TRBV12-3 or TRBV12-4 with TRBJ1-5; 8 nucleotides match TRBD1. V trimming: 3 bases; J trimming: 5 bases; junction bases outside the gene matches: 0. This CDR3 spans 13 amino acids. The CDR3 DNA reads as TGTGCCAGCAGTTTGACAGGGGATCAGCCCCAGCATTTT. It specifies CASSLTGDQPQHF.

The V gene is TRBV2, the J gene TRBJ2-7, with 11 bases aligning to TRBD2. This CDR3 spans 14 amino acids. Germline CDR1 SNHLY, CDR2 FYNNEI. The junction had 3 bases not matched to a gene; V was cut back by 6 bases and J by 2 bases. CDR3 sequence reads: CASRGTSGTYEQYF. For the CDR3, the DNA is TGTGCCAGCAGGGGGACTAGCGGCACCTACGAGCAGTACTTC.

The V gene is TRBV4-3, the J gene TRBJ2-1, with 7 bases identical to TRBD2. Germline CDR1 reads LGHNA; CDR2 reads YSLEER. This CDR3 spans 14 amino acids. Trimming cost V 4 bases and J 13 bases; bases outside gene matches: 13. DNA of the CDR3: TGCGCCAGCAGCCTATCACGGGGAGGGTTGGTACAGTTCTTC. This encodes CASSLSRGGLVQFF.

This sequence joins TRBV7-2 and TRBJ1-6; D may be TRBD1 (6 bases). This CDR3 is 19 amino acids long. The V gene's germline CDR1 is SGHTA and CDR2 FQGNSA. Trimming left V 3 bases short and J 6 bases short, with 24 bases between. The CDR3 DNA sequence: TGTGCCAGCAGCTTGGGGTTGCAGGGGATGAGAGCCCTTAATTCACCCCTCCACTTT. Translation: CASSLGLQGMRALNSPLHF.

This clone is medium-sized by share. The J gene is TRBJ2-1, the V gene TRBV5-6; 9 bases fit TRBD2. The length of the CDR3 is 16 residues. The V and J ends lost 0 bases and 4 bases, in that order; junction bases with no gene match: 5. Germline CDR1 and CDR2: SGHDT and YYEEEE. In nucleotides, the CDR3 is TGTGCCAGCAGCTTGGTAAGCGGGGGGAGTTACAATGAGCAGTTCTTC. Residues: CASSLVSGGSYNEQFF.

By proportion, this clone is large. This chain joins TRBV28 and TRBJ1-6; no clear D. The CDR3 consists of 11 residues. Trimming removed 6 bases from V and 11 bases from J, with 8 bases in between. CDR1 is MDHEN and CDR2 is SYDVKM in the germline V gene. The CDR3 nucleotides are TGTGCCAGCAGCCCTGTGACACCCCTCCACTTT. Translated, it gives CASSPVTPLHF.

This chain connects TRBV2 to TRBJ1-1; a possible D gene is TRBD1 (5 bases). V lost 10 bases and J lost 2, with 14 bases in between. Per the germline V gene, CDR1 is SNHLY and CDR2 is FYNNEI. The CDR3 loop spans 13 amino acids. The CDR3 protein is CATPGRRNTEAFF. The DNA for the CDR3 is TGTGCCACCCCGGGACGGCGAAACACTGAAGCTTTCTTT.

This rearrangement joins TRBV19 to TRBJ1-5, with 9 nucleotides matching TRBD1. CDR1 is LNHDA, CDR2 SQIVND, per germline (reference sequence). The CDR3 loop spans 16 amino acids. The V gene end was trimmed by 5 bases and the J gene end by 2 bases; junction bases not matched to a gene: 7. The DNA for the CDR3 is TGTGCCAGTAGTCGCTCGACAGGGGGAGGCAATCAGCCCCAGCATTTT. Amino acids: CASSRSTGGGNQPQHF. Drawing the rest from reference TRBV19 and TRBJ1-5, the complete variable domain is DGGITQSPKYLFRKEGQNVTLSCEQNLNHDAMYWYRQDPGQGLRLIYYSQIVNDFQKGDIAEGYSVSREKKESFPLTVTSAQKNPTAFYLCASSRSTGGGNQPQHFGDGTRLSIL.

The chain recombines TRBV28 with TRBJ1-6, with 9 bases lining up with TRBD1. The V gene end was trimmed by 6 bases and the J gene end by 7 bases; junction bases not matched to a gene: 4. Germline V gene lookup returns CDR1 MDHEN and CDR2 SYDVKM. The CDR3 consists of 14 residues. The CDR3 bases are TGTGCCAGCAGAAGACAGGGGGAAAATTCACCCCTCCACTTT. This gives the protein CASRRQGENSPLHF.

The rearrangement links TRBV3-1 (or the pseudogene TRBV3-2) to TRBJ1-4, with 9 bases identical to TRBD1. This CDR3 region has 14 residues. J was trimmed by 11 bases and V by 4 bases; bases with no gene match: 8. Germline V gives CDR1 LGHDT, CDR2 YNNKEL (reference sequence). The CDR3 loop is CASSRDRAPDKLFF. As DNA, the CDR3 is TGTGCCAGCAGCCGGGACAGGGCCCCCGATAAACTGTTTTTT.

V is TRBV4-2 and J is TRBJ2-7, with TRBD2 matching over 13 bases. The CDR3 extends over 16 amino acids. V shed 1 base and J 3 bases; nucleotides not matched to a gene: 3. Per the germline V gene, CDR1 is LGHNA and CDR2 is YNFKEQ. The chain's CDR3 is CASSQGTSGGIYEQYF. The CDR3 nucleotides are TGTGCCAGCAGCCAAGGGACTAGCGGGGGTATCTACGAGCAGTACTTC.

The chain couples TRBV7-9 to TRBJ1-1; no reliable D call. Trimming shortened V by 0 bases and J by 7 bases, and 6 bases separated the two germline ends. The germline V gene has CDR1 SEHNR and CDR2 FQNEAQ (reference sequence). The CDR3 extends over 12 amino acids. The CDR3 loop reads CASSLAQGEAFF. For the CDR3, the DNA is TGTGCCAGCAGCTTAGCGCAAGGTGAAGCTTTCTTT.

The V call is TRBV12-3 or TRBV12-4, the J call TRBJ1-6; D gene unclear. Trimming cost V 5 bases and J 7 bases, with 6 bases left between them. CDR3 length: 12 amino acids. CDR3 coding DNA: TGTGCCAGCAGTGGTGAGAATTCACCCCTCCACTTT. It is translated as CASSGENSPLHF.

In DNA form, the CDR3 reads TGTGCCAGCAGCTTCAGGGCCCCGACAGGGGGCGCTTATTCACCCCTCCACTTT. This encodes CASSFRAPTGGAYSPLHF. The V and J genes are TRBV5-6 and TRBJ1-6; TRBD1 aligns across 10 bases. Germline CDR1 and CDR2: SGHDT and YYEEEE. The CDR3 consists of 18 residues. V lost 2 bases and J lost 8; bases outside the gene matches: 13.

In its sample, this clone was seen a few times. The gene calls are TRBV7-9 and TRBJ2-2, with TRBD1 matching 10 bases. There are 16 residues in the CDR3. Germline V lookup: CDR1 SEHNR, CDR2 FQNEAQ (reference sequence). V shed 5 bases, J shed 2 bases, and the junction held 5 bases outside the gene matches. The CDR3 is CASSRQGARNTGELFF. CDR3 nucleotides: TGTGCCAGCAGCCGACAGGGGGCGCGTAACACCGGGGAGCTGTTTTTT.